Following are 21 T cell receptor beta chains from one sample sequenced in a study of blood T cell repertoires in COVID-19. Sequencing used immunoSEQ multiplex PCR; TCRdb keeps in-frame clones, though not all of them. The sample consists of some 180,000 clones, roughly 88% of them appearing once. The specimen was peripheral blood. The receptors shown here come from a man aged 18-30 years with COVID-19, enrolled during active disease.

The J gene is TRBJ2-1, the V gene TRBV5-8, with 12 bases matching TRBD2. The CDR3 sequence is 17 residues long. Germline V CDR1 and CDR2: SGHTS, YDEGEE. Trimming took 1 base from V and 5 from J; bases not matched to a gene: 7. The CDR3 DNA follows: TGTGCCAGCAGCTTGTGGACTAGCGGGATGGGGAACAATGAGCAGTTCTTC. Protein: CASSLWTSGMGNNEQFF.

Here the CDR3 reads CATSEGWQETQYF. The CDR3 DNA is TGTGCCACCAGTGAGGGCTGGCAAGAGACCCAGTACTTC. This chain joins TRBV24-1 and TRBJ2-5; D gene unclear. Germline assignment: CDR1 KGHDR and CDR2 SFDVKD. Trimming stripped 4 bases from V and 2 bases from J, with 7 bases between. The CDR3 has 13 amino acids.

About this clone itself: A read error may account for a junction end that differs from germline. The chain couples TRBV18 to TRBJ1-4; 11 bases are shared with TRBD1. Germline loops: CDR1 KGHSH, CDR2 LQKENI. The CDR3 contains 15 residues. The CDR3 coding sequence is TGTGCCAGCTCACCACGCGGGACAGGGGGTGAAAAACTGCTTTTT. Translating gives CASSPRGTGGEKLLF.

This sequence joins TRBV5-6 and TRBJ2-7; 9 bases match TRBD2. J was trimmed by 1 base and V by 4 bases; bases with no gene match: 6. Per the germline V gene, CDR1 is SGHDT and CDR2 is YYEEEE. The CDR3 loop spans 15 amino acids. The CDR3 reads CASSLGLATSYEQYF. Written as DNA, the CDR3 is TGTGCCAGCAGCCTTGGACTAGCGACGTCCTACGAGCAGTACTTC.

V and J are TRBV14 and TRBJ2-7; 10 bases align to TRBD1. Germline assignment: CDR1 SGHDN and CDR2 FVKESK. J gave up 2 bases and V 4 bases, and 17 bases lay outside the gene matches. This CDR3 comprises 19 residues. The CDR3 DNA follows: TGTGCCAGCAGCCGAGGTCGGGGACAGGGGCTACAACCTCCCTACGAGCAGTACTTC. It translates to CASSRGRGQGLQPPYEQYF.

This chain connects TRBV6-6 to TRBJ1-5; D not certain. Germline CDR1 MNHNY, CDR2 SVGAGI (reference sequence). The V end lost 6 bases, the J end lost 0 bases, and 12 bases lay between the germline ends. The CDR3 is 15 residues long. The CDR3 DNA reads TGTGCCAGCAGCCGGGATCCTTATAGCAATCAGCCCCAGCATTTT. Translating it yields CASSRDPYSNQPQHF.

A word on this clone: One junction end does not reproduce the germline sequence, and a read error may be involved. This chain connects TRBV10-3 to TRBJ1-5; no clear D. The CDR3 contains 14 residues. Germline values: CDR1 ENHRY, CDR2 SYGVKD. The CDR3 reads CATSQSGANQPQHF. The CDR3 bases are TGTGCCACCAGTCAAAGCGGCGCCAATCAGCCCCAGCATTTT.

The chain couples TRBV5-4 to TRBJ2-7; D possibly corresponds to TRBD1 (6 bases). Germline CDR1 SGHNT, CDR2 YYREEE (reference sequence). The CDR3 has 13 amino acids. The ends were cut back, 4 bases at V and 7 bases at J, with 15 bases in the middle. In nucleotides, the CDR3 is TGTGCCAGCAGCCCACCCGGGACACTGGAGCAGTACTTC. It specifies CASSPPGTLEQYF.

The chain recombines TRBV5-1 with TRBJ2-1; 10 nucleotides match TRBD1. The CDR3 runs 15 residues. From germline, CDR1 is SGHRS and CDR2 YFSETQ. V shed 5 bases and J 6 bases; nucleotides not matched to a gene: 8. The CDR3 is CASSQRQGAGNEQFF. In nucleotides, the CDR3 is TGCGCCAGCAGTCAAAGACAGGGGGCCGGCAATGAGCAGTTCTTC.

CDR3 sequence (DNA): TGTGCCAGCAGCGCCGCCGGGACAGGGGCAACCGGGGAGCTGTTTTTT. This sequence encodes CASSAAGTGATGELFF. This rearrangement joins TRBV9 to TRBJ2-2, with 10 bases identical to TRBD1. CDR1 is SGDLS, CDR2 YYNGEE, per germline. Trimming took 3 bases from V and 5 from J; bases not matched to a gene: 7. The CDR3 extends over 16 amino acids.

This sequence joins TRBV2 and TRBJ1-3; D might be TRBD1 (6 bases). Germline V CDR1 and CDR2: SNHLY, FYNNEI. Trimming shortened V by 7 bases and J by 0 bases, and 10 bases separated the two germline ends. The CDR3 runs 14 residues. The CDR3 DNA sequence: TGTGCCAGCAAACGGACAGCCTCTGGAAACACCATATATTTT. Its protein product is CASKRTASGNTIYF. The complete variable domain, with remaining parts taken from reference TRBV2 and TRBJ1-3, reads EPEVTQTPSHQVTQMGQEVILRCVPISNHLYFYWYRQILGQKVEFLVSFYNNEISEKSEIFDDQFSVERPDGSNFTLKIRSTKLEDSAMYFCASKRTASGNTIYFGEGSWLTVV.

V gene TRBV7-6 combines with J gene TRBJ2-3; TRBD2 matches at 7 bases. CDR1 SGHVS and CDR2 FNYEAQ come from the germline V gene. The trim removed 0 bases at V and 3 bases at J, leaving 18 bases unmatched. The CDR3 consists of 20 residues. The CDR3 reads CASSLAGGTFEPLGTDTQYF. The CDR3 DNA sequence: TGTGCCAGCAGCTTAGCGGGGGGGACCTTTGAACCCCTAGGGACAGATACGCAGTATTTT.

CDR3 amino acids: CASSLGASWNTGELFF. The CDR3 DNA reads as TGTGCCAGCAGCTTAGGGGCCAGTTGGAACACCGGGGAGCTGTTTTTT. The rearrangement joins TRBV7-2 to TRBJ2-2; D gene ambiguous. Germline assignment: CDR1 SGHTA and CDR2 FQGNSA. Trimming took 1 base from V and 1 from J, leaving 10 bases between them. The CDR3 spans 16 residues.

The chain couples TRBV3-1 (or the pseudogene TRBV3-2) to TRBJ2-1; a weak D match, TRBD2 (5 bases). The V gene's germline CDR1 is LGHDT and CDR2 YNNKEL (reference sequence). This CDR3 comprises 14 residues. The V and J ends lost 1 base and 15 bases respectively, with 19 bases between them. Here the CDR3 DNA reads TGTGCCAGCAGCCAAGTTGCGCTAGCAGAGTGTCTGTTCTTC. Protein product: CASSQVALAECLFF.

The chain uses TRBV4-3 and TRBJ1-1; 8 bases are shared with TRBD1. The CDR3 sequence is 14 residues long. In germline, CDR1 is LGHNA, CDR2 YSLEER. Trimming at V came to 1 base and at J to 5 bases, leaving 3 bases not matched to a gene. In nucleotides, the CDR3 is TGCGCCAGCAGCCAAGGGGGGGACAGGACTGAAGCTTTCTTT. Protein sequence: CASSQGGDRTEAFF.

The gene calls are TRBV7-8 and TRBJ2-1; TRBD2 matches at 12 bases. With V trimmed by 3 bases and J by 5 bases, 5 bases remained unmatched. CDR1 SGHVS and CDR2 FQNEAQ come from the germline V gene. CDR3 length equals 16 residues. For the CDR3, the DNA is TGTGCCAGCAGCTTCCCTAGCGGGAGGGCCGACAATGAGCAGTTCTTC. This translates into CASSFPSGRADNEQFF.

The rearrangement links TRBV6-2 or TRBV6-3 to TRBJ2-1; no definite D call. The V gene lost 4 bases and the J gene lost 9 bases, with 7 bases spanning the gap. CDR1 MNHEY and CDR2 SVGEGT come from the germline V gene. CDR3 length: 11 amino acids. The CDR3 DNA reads TGTGCCAGCAGTTCCCCCCGTGAGCAGTTCTTC. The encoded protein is CASSSPREQFF.

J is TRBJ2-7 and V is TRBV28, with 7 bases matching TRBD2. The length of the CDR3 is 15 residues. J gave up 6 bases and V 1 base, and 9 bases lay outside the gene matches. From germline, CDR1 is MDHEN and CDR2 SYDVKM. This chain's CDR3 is CASSLSGGSSGEQYF. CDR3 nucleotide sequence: TGTGCCAGCAGTTTATCTGGCGGGAGTAGTGGCGAGCAGTACTTC.

The CDR3 DNA reads as TGTGCCAGCACCCGAACAGAGAACACTGAAGCTTTCTTT. Translating it yields CASTRTENTEAFF. This rearrangement joins TRBV2 to TRBJ1-1; D is undetermined. CDR3 length: 13 amino acids. V shed 7 bases and J shed 1 base, with 10 bases lying between them. CDR1 and CDR2 (germline): SNHLY, FYNNEI.

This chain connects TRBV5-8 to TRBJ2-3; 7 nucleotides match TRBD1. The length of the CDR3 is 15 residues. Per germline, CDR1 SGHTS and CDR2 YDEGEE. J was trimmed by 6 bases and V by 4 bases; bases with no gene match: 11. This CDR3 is CASSPRQGSIDTQYF. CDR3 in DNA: TGTGCCAGCAGCCCCCGACAGGGTAGTATCGATACGCAGTATTTT.

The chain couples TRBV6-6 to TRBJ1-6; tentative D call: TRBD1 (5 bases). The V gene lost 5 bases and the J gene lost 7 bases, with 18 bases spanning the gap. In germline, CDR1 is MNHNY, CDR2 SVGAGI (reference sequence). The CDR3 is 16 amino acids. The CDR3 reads CASSNRQTLGNSPLHF. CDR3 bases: TGTGCCAGCAGTAACCGACAGACACTGGGGAATTCACCCCTCCACTTT.